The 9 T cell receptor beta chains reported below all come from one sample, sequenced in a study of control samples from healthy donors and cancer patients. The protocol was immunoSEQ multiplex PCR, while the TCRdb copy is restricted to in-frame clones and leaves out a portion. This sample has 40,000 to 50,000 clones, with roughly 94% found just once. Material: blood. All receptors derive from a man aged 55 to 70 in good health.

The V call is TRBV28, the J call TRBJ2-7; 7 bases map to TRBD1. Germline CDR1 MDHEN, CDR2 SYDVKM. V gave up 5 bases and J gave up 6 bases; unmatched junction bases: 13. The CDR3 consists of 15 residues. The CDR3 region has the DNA TGTGCCAGCAGTCTCTACAGCGTACAGGGGCGCGAGCAGTACTTC. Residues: CASSLYSVQGREQYF.

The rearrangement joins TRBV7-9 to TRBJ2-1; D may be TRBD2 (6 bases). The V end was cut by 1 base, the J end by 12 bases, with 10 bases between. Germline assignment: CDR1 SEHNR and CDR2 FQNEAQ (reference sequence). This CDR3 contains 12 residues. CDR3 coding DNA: TGTGCCAGCAGCTTAGACGGGAGTGGGCAGTTCTTC. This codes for CASSLDGSGQFF.

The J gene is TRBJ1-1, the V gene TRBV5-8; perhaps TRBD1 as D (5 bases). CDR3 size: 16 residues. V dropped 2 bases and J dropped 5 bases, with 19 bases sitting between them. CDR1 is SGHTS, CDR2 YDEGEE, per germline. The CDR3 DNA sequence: TGTGCCAGCAGCTTTCAAGGGGCGATCGGGTGGACTGAAGCTTTCTTT. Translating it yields CASSFQGAIGWTEAFF. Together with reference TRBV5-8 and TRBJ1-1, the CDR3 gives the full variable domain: EAGVTQSPTHLIKTRGQQATLRCSPISGHTSVYWYQQALGLGLQFLLWYDEGEERNRGNFPPRFSGRQFPNYSSELNVNALELEDSALYLCASSFQGAIGWTEAFFGQGTRLTVV.

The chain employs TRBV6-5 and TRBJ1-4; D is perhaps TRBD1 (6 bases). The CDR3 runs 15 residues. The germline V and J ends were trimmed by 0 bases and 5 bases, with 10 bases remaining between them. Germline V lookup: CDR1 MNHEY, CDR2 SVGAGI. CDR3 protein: CASSYSSGANEKLFF. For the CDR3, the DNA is TGTGCCAGCAGTTACTCCTCAGGGGCGAATGAAAAACTGTTTTTT.

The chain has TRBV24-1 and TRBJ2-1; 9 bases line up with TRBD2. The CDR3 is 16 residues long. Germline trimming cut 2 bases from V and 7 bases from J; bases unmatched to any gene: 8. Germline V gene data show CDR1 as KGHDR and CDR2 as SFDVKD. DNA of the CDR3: TGTGCCACCAGTGATTCTACCGGGACTAGCTTGAATGAGCAGTTCTTC. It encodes CATSDSTGTSLNEQFF.

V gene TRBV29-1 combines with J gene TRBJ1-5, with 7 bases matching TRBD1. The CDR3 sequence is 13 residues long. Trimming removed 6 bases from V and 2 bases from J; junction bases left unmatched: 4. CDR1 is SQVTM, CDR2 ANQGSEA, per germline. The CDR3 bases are TGCAGCGTGGCCGACAGGGGCAATCAGCCCCAGCATTTT. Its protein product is CSVADRGNQPQHF.

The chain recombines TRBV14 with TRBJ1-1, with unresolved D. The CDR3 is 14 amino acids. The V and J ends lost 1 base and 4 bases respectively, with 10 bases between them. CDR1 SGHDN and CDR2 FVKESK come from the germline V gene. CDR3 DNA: TGTGCCAGCAGCCAAGTCTTGGGCCCCACTGAAGCTTTCTTT. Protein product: CASSQVLGPTEAFF.

The chain's CDR3 is CASSLGLDEKLFF. The CDR3 nucleotides are TGTGCCAGCAGTTTAGGCCTGGATGAAAAACTGTTTTTT. The gene calls are TRBV27 and TRBJ1-4; D unresolved. V was shortened by 2 bases and J by 6 bases, with 7 bases between the two germline ends. The V gene's germline CDR1 is MNHEY and CDR2 SMNVEV (reference sequence). CDR3 length: 13 amino acids.

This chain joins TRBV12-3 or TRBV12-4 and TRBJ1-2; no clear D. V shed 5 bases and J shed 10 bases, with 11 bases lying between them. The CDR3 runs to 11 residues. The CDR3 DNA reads TGTGCCAGCAGTAGAGGTACCGTCTACACCTTC. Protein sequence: CASSRGTVYTF.